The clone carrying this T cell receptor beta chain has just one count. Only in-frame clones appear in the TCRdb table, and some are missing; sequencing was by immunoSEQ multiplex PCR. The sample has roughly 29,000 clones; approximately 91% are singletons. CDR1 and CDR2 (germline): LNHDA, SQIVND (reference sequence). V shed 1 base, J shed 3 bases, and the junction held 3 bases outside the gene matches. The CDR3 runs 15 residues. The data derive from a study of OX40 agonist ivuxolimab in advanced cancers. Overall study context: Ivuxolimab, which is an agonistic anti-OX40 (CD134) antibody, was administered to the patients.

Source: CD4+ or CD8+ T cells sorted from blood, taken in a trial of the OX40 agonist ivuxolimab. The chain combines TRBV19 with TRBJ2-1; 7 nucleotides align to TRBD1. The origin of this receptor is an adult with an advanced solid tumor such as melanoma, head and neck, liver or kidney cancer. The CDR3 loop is CASSIGQGDYNEQFF. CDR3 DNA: TGTGCCAGTAGTATAGGGCAGGGGGACTACAATGAGCAGTTCTTC.